This paragraph covers one T cell receptor beta chain sequence. V dropped 5 bases and J dropped 7 bases, with 11 bases sitting between them. Germline assignment: CDR1 MRHNA and CDR2 SNTAGT. The CDR3 extends over 12 amino acids. This entry belongs to a study of graft-versus-host responses after intestinal transplantation. On the study more broadly: Recipients got multivisceral, liver-intestinal, or isolated intestinal transplants.

Method: immunoSEQ multiplex PCR; TCRdb's copy keeps in-frame clones and lacks some. The data contain about 20,000 clones, under 50% of them singletons. Both CD3+CD4+ and CD3+CD8+ responders that were proliferating and CFSE-low underwent sorting after the reaction. The genes are TRBV6-4 and TRBJ1-2; D might be TRBD1 (5 bases). Sample: alloreactive CD4+ T cells from a mixed lymphocyte reaction culture, taken before intestinal transplant. Subset meaning: CFSE-low proliferating T cells sorted from approximately six-day pre-transplant mixed lymphocyte reaction (GvH or HvG direction). The TCR sequence derives from a human patient who received an intestinal transplant. The CDR3 here is CASSPGRSGYTF. The CDR3 region has the DNA TGTGCCAGCAGTCCAGGGAGGTCTGGCTACACCTTC.